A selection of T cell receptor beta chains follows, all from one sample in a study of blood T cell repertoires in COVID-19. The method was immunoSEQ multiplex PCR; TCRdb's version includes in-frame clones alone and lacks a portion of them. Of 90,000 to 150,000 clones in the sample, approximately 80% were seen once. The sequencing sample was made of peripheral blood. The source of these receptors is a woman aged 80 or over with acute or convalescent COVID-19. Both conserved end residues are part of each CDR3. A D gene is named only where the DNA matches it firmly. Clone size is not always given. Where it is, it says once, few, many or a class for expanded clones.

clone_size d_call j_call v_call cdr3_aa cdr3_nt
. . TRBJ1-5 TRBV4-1 CASSQAPGANQPQHF TGCGCCAGCAGCCAAGCTCCAGGGGCCAATCAGCCCCAGCATTTT
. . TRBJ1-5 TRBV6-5 CASSLSAGQSQPQHF TGTGCCAGCAGTTTGTCGGCGGGTCAGAGTCAGCCCCAGCATTTT
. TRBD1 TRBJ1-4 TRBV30 CAWKRQGFKLFF TGTGCCTGGAAACGACAGGGGTTTAAACTGTTTTTT
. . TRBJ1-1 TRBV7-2 CASSLEGPGNTEAFF TGTGCCAGCAGCTTAGAGGGGCCGGGGAACACTGAAGCTTTCTTT
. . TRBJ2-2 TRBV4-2 CASSQVEDAANTGELFF TGTGCCAGCAGCCAAGTGGAGGATGCCGCGAACACCGGGGAGCTGTTTTTT
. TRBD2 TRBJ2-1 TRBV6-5 CASRPGLAEPNEQFF TGTGCCAGCAGGCCAGGACTAGCGGAGCCCAATGAGCAGTTCTTC
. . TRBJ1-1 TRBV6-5 CASFRQWGTEAFF TGTGCCAGCTTCAGACAGTGGGGCACTGAAGCTTTCTTT
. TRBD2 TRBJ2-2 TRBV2 CASSNLAGRLTGELFF TGTGCCAGCAGTAACCTAGCGGGGCGACTGACCGGGGAGCTGTTTTTT
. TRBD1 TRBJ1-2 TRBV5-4 CASSRGTANYGYTF TGTGCCAGCAGCAGAGGGACAGCTAACTATGGCTACACCTTC
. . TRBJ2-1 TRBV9 CASSVAGWDNEQFF TGTGCCAGCAGCGTAGCAGGGTGGGACAATGAGCAGTTCTTC
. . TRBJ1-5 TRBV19 CASSIRDQPQHF TGTGCCAGTAGTATCCGAGATCAGCCCCAGCATTTT
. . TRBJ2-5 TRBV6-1 CASSDSGRRAQYF TGTGCCAGCAGTGATAGCGGTCGGCGGGCCCAGTACTTC
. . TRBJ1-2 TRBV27 CASTKTDYYLANYGYTF TGTGCCAGCACCAAGACAGATTACTATCTAGCTAACTATGGCTACACCTTC
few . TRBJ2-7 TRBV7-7 CASSLLGGQDEQYF TGTGCTAGCAGCTTACTCGGGGGGCAAGACGAGCAGTACTTC